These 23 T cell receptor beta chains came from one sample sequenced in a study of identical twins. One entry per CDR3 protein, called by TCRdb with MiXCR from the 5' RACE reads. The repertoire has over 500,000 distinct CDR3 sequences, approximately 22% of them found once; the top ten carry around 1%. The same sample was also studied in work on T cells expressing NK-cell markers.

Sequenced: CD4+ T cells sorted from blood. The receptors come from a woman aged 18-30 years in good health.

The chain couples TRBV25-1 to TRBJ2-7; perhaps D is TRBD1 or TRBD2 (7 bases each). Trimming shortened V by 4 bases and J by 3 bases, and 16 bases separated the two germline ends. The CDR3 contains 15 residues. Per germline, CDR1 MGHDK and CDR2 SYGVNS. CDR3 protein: CASSGGGQTSYEQYF. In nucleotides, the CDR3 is TGTGCCAGCAGTGGGGGGGGACAGACGAGCTACGAGCAGTACTTC.

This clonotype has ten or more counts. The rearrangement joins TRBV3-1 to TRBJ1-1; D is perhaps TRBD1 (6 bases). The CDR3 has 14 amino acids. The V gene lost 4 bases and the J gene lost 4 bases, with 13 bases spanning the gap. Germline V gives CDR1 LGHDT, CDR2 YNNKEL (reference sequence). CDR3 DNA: TGTGCCAGCAGCCGCAGGGGTGTGGGCACTGAAGCTTTCTTT. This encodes CASSRRGVGTEAFF.

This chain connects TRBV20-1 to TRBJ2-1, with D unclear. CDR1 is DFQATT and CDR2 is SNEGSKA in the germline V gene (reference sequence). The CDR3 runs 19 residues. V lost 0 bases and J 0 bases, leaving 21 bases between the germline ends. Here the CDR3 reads CSARDIRITSLLSYNEQFF. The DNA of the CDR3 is TGCAGTGCTAGAGATATTCGAATAACCTCCCTTCTCTCCTACAATGAGCAGTTCTTC.

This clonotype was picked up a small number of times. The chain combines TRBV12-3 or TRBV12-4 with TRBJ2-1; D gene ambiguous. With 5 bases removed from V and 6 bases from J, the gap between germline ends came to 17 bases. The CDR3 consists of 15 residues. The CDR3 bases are TGTGCCAGCAGTAACCCCGGGTACCGAGGCAATGAGCAGTTCTTC. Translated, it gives CASSNPGYRGNEQFF.

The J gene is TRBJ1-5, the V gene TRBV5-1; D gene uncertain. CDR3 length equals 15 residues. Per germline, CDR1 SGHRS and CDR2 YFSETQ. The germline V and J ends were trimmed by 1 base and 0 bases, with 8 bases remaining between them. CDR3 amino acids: CASSLSGDSNQPQHF. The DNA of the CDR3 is TGCGCCAGCAGCTTGTCCGGGGATAGCAATCAGCCCCAGCATTTT. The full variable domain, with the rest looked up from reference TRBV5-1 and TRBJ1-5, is KAGVTQTPRYLIKTRGQQVTLSCSPISGHRSVSWYQQTPGQGLQFLFEYFSETQRNKGNFPGRFSGRQFSNSRSEMNVSTLELGDSALYLCASSLSGDSNQPQHFGDGTRLSIL.

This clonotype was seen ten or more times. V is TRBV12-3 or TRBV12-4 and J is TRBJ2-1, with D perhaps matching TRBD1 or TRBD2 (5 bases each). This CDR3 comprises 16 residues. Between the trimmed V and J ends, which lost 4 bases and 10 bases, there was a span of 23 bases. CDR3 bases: TGTGCCAGCAGTTCGGGGCGGATGGGAGACCTCCGCGAGCAGTTCTTC. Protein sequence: CASSSGRMGDLREQFF.

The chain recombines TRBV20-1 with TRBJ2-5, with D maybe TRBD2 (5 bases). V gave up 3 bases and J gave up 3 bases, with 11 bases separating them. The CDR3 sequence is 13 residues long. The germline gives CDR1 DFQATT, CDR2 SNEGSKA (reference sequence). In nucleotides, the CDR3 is TGCAGTGCTAGGAGGACTGCAAAAGAGACCCAGTACTTC. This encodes CSARRTAKETQYF.

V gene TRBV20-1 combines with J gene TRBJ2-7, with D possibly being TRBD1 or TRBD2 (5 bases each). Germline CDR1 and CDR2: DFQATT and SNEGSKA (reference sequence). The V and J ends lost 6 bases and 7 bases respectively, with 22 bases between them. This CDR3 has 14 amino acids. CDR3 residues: CSAAYQGRSGEQYF. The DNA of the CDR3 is TGCAGTGCAGCTTACCAGGGACGATCCGGAGAGCAGTACTTC.

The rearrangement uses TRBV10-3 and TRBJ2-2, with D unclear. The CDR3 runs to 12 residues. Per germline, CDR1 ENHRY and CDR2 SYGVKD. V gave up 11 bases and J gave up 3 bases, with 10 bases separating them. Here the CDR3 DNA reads TGTGCCTCACAACCAGACACCGGGGAGCTGTTTTTT. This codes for CASQPDTGELFF.

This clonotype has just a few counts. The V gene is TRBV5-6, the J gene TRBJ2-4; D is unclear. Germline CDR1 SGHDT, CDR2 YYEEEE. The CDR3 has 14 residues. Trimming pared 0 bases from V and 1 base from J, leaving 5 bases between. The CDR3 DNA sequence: TGTGCCAGCAGCTTGGTGGGTGCCAAAAACATTCAGTACTTC. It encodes CASSLVGAKNIQYF.

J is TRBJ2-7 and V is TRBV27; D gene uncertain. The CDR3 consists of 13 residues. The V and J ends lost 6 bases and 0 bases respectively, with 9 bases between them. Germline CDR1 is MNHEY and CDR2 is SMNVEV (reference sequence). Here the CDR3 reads CASSPHGSYEQYF. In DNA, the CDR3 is TGTGCCAGCAGCCCCCACGGCTCCTACGAGCAGTACTTC.

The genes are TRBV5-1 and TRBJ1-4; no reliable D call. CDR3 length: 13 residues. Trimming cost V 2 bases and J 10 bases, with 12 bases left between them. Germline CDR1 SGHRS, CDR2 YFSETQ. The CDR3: CASSLGVEGKLFF. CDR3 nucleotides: TGCGCCAGCAGCTTAGGAGTCGAGGGAAAACTGTTTTTT.

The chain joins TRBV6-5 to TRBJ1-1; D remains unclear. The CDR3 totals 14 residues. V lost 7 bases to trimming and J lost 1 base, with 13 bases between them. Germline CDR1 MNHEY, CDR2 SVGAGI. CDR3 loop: CASTYSNGNTEAFF. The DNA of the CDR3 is TGTGCCAGCACCTACTCAAACGGGAACACTGAAGCTTTCTTT.

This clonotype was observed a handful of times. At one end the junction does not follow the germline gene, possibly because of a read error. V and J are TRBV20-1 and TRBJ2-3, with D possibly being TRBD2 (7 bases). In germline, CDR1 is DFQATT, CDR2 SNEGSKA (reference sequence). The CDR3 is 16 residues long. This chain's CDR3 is CSARGGGTQRTDTQYF. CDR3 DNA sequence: TGCAGTGCCAGAGGGGGGGGGACTCAACGCACAGATACGCAGTATTTT.

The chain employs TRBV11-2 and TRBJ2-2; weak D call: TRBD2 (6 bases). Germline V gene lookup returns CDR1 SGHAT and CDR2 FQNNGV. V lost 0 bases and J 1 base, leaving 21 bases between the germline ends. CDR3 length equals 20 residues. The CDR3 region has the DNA TGTGCCAGCAGCTTAGAGCGTGGCTCCACGGGAGTGCTGAACACCGGGGAGCTGTTTTTT. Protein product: CASSLERGSTGVLNTGELFF.

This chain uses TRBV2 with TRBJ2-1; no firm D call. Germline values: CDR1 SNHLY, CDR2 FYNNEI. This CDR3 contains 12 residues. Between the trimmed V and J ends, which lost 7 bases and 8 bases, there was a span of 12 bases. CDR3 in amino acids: CASTYGAHEQFF. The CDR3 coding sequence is TGTGCCAGCACTTACGGTGCCCATGAGCAGTTCTTC.

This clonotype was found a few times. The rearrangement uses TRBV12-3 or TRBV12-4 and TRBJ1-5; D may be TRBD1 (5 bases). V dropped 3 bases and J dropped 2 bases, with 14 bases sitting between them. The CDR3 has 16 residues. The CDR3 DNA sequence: TGTGCCAGCAGTTTCTGGGGAGGGACGGGCAATCAGCCCCAGCATTTT. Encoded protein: CASSFWGGTGNQPQHF.

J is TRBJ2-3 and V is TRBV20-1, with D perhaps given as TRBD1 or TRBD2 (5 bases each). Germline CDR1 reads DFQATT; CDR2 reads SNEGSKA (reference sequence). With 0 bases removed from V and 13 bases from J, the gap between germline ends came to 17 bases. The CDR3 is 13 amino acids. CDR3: CSARDPGPRMEYF. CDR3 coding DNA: TGCAGTGCTAGAGACCCGGGACCTAGGATGGAGTATTTT.

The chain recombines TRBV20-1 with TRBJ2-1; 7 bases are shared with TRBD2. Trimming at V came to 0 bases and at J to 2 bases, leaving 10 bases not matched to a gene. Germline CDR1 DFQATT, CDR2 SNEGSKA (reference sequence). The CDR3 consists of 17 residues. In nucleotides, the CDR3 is TGCAGTGCTAGAGATCGTTTGGCTAGCGGAACCTACAATGAGCAGTTCTTC. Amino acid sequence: CSARDRLASGTYNEQFF.

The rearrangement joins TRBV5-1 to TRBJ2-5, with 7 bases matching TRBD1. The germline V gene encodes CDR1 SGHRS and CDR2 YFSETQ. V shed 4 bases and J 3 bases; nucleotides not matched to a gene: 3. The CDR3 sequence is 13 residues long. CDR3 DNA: TGCGCCAGCAGCATCCAGGGGGAAGAGACCCAGTACTTC. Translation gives CASSIQGEETQYF.

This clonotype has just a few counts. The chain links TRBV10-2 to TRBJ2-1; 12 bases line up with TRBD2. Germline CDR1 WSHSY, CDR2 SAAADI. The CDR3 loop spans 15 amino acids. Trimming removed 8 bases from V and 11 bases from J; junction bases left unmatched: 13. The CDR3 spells CASGLRLAGVGQQFF. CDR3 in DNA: TGCGCCAGCGGACTTCGACTAGCGGGAGTAGGTCAGCAGTTCTTC.

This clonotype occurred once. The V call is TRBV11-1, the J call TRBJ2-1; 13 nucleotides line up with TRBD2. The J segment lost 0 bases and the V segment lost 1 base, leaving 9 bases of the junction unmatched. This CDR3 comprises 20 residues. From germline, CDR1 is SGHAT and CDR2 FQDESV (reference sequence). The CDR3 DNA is TGTGCCAGCAGCTTAGGGCGAGGACTAGCGGGAGCGGGCTCCTACAATGAGCAGTTCTTC. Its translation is CASSLGRGLAGAGSYNEQFF.

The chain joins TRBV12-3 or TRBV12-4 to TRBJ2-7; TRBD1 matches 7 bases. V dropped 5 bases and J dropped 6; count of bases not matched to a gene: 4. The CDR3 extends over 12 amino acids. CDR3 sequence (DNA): TGTGCCAGCAGTCCCTGGACAGGCGAGCAGTACTTC. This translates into CASSPWTGEQYF.